These 25 T cell receptor beta chains came from one sample sequenced in a study of regulatory T cells in long-lasting Graves disease. The time point denotes: persistent/refractory GD, antithyroid drugs over 5 years with positive TRAb. The TCR library was made from RNA that had been extracted from PBMCs in TRIzol. To make TCR beta libraries, researchers used iRepertoire HTBI primers and Arm-PCR of CDR3 regions. In TCRdb, the multiplex PCR reads were re-called with MiXCR into one record per CDR3 protein. The sample lists 500,000 to 800,000 distinct CDR3 sequences; around 32% were seen once. Here the sequenced sample was peripheral blood mononuclear cells (PBMCs), taken when the disease was refractory, from a patient treated with antithyroid drugs. These receptors came from a female donor with Graves disease.

This clonotype was observed a handful of times. CDR3 in amino acids: CASSMGPGEMTEAFF. DNA of the CDR3: TGTGCCAGCAGCATGGGACCGGGGGAGATGACTGAAGCTTTCTTT. This sequence joins TRBV5-6 and TRBJ1-1; the D gene is possibly TRBD1 (5 bases). The CDR3 has 15 residues. V gave up 4 bases and J gave up 5 bases, with 18 bases separating them. Germline loops: CDR1 SGHDT, CDR2 YYEEEE.

The chain carries TRBV25-1 and TRBJ2-2, with 11 nucleotides matching TRBD2. Germline V gene data show CDR1 as MGHDK and CDR2 as SYGVNS. V lost 4 bases to trimming and J lost 6 bases; unmatched junction nucleotides: 7. The CDR3 has 16 residues. This chain's CDR3 is CASSGTSGHWAGELFF. CDR3 coding DNA: TGTGCCAGCAGTGGGACTAGCGGGCATTGGGCCGGGGAGCTGTTTTTT. The full variable domain, in which reference TRBV25-1 and TRBJ2-2 provide the parts outside the CDR3, is EADIYQTPRYLVIGTGKKITLECSQTMGHDKMYWYQQDPGMELHLIHYSYGVNSTEKGDLSSESTVSRIRTEHFPLTLESARPSHTSQYLCASSGTSGHWAGELFFGEGSRLTVL.

This clonotype was observed many times. The chain links TRBV11-2 to TRBJ1-1; possibly TRBD1 for D (5 bases). Per the germline V gene, CDR1 is SGHAT and CDR2 is FQNNGV. This CDR3 spans 13 amino acids. V was cut by 6 bases and J by 0 bases, with 8 bases left in between. The CDR3 here is CASRPTVNTEAFF. The CDR3, as DNA: TGTGCCAGCAGACCGACAGTGAACACTGAAGCTTTCTTT.

The rearrangement uses TRBV10-3 and TRBJ2-2; 8 nucleotides align to TRBD2. Germline V gene data show CDR1 as ENHRY and CDR2 as SYGVKD. Losses at the gene ends were 0 bases for V and 0 bases for J; bases not matched to a gene: 6. This CDR3 spans 18 amino acids. CDR3 nucleotides: TGTGCCATCAGTGAGTCCCCATTAGCGGGAACGAACACCGGGGAGCTGTTTTTT. Its protein product is CAISESPLAGTNTGELFF.

This chain joins TRBV20-1 and TRBJ1-5, with no clear D. Trimming shortened V by 1 base and J by 4 bases, and 11 bases separated the two germline ends. Germline CDR1 reads DFQATT; CDR2 reads SNEGSKA (reference sequence). The CDR3 runs 14 residues. In nucleotides, the CDR3 is TGCAGTGCTAGAGCCTTCATAGGGAATCAGCCCCAGCATTTT. It translates to CSARAFIGNQPQHF.

V is TRBV7-9 and J is TRBJ2-7; D not resolved. The V gene's germline CDR1 is SEHNR and CDR2 FQNEAQ (reference sequence). Between the trimmed V and J ends, which lost 2 bases and 7 bases, there was a span of 9 bases. The CDR3 is 12 amino acids. The CDR3 bases are TGTGCCAGCAGCTTATGGGTTCATGAGCAGTACTTC. Translating it yields CASSLWVHEQYF.

The sample holds many counts of this clonotype. One end of the junction varies from germline; a read error may be responsible. V is TRBV5-1 and J is TRBJ1-6; 9 bases are shared with TRBD1. The CDR3 is 14 amino acids. Germline V gives CDR1 SGHRS, CDR2 YFSETQ. The CDR3 coding sequence is TGTGCCAGCAGCTCGGGACAGGGAAATTCACCCCTCCACTTT. This sequence encodes CASSSGQGNSPLHF.

The genes are TRBV28 and TRBJ2-1, with TRBD2 matching 7 bases. After removal of 4 bases from V and 0 bases from J, the junction contained 6 bases not matched to a gene. Germline CDR1 and CDR2: MDHEN and SYDVKM. The CDR3 runs to 16 residues. The CDR3 bases are TGTGCCAGCAGTTCCCTCGGGAGGTTCTCCTACAATGAGCAGTTCTTC. Residues: CASSSLGRFSYNEQFF.

This clonotype occurred many times. The rearrangement uses TRBV20-1 and TRBJ1-4; 11 nucleotides agree with TRBD1. CDR3 length: 13 residues. CDR1 and CDR2 from the germline V gene are DFQATT and SNEGSKA (reference sequence). Germline trimming cut 5 bases from V and 8 bases from J; bases unmatched to any gene: 4. For the CDR3, the DNA is TGCAGTGCTGCCCGGACAGGGGGCGAAAAACTGTTTTTT. Its translation is CSAARTGGEKLFF.

This chain joins TRBV7-2 and TRBJ2-7; 8 bases are shared with TRBD1. The V and J ends lost 5 bases and 7 bases, in that order; junction bases with no gene match: 7. Looked up from germline, CDR1 is SGHTA and CDR2 is FQGNSA. The CDR3 extends over 13 amino acids. This CDR3 reads CASSPGGVGEQYF. In DNA form, the CDR3 reads TGTGCCAGCAGCCCAGGGGGCGTGGGGGAGCAGTACTTC.

There are a few counts of this clonotype. The CDR3 DNA reads as TGTGCCAGCAGCCCTACTAGCGGACCGACCGGGGAGCTGTTTTTT. Translated, it gives CASSPTSGPTGELFF. The V gene is TRBV3-1, the J gene TRBJ2-2; 8 bases agree with TRBD2. Germline CDR1 LGHDT, CDR2 YNNKEL (reference sequence). V shed 4 bases, J shed 5 bases, and the junction held 6 bases outside the gene matches. The CDR3 has 15 residues.

The chain recombines TRBV19 with TRBJ1-1; D gene ambiguous. The CDR3 loop spans 14 amino acids. V was trimmed by 2 bases and J by 0 bases, leaving 7 bases between them. Germline V gene sequence: CDR1 LNHDA, CDR2 SQIVND (reference sequence). The CDR3 spells CASSINGLNTEAFF. For the CDR3, the DNA is TGTGCCAGTAGTATAAACGGGCTGAACACTGAAGCTTTCTTT.

This clonotype was counted many times. The CDR3 spells CASSLALLESGNTEAFF. CDR3 coding DNA: TGTGCCAGCAGTTTAGCCTTGCTCGAGTCTGGGAACACTGAAGCTTTCTTT. The chain recombines TRBV12-3 or TRBV12-4 with TRBJ1-1; no reliable D call. V gave up 0 bases and J gave up 1 base, with 15 bases separating them. This CDR3 is 17 amino acids long.

The chain uses TRBV29-1 and TRBJ2-7, with 10 bases lining up with TRBD1. This CDR3 region has 13 residues. Losses at the gene ends were 4 bases for V and 5 bases for J; bases not matched to a gene: 5. Germline V gene sequence: CDR1 SQVTM, CDR2 ANQGSEA. CDR3 residues: CSVAETGGHEQYF. The DNA of the CDR3 is TGCAGCGTTGCCGAGACAGGGGGCCACGAGCAGTACTTC.

The J gene is TRBJ1-4, the V gene TRBV29-1, with 9 bases that match TRBD1. CDR3 length: 13 residues. The germline V gene encodes CDR1 SQVTM and CDR2 ANQGSEA. V gave up 4 bases and J gave up 7 bases; unmatched junction bases: 4. The CDR3 region is CSVVGQGGEKLFF. CDR3 coding DNA: TGCAGCGTTGTGGGACAGGGTGGTGAAAAACTGTTTTTT.

This clonotype was observed a handful of times. The genes are TRBV7-3 and TRBJ2-7, with D hard to call. Germline CDR1 reads SGHTA; CDR2 reads FQGTGA. Trimming took off 5 bases at V and 3 bases at J, with 17 bases between the two ends. This CDR3 region has 15 residues. CDR3 loop: CASSVLKGEDYEQYF. CDR3 sequence (DNA): TGTGCCAGCAGCGTTCTTAAAGGTGAAGACTACGAGCAGTACTTC.

The gene calls are TRBV19 and TRBJ2-1, with D perhaps TRBD1 or TRBD2 (5 bases each). Germline V gene lookup returns CDR1 LNHDA and CDR2 SQIVND (reference sequence). The CDR3 covers 13 residues. V lost 4 bases and J lost 8, with 12 bases in between. CDR3 bases: TGTGCCAGTAGTAGACAGAAGGGAGATGAGCAGTTCTTC. Encoded protein: CASSRQKGDEQFF.

The gene calls are TRBV28 and TRBJ1-6, with 9 bases aligning to TRBD1. The CDR3 is 16 amino acids. V lost 3 bases to trimming and J lost 10 bases; unmatched junction nucleotides: 10. From germline, CDR1 is MDHEN and CDR2 SYDVKM. The DNA of the CDR3 is TGTGCCAGCAGTTTGCCTACGACAGGGGGAGGGTCACCCCTCCACTTT. It translates to CASSLPTTGGGSPLHF.

This clonotype was counted only a few times. In nucleotides, the CDR3 is TGCAGTGCACCCGATTCGGGAGATAATTCACCCCTCCACTTT. It is translated as CSAPDSGDNSPLHF. The gene calls are TRBV20-1 and TRBJ1-6, with D hard to call. The CDR3 has 14 amino acids. From germline, CDR1 is DFQATT and CDR2 SNEGSKA (reference sequence). The V gene lost 6 bases and the J gene lost 5 bases, with 14 bases spanning the gap.

This chain uses TRBV18 with TRBJ1-2; tentative D call: TRBD1 (6 bases). CDR1 is KGHSH and CDR2 is LQKENI in the germline V gene. CDR3 size: 15 residues. Between the trimmed V and J ends, which lost 2 bases and 4 bases, there was a span of 14 bases. The chain's CDR3 is CASSPYQGPSYGYTF. CDR3 DNA: TGTGCCAGCTCACCATATCAGGGGCCGAGCTATGGCTACACCTTC.

The V gene is TRBV12-3 or TRBV12-4, the J gene TRBJ1-5; no clear D. CDR3 length: 11 residues. Trimming cost V 5 bases and J 9 bases, with 8 bases left between them. This chain's CDR3 is CASSHPGPQHF. The CDR3 DNA is TGTGCCAGCAGTCACCCAGGGCCCCAGCATTTT.

This clonotype was counted a few times. The rearrangement uses TRBV15 and TRBJ1-2; 8 nucleotides agree with TRBD1. The junction had 3 bases not matched to a gene; V was cut back by 0 bases and J by 6 bases. The germline gives CDR1 LNHNV, CDR2 YYDKDF (reference sequence). CDR3 length: 14 amino acids. The CDR3 region is CATSRDETGDGYTF. The CDR3 DNA sequence: TGTGCCACCAGCAGAGATGAGACAGGGGATGGCTACACCTTC.

In the case of this clonotype: Sequence at one end of the junction differs from germline and may be a read error. The chain links TRBV29-1 to TRBJ1-2; 12 bases map to TRBD1. The CDR3 loop spans 14 amino acids. Germline V gene sequence: CDR1 SQVTM, CDR2 ANQGSEA. The CDR3 DNA reads as TGCAGTGTTGAACGTGGGACAGGGGGCAACGGCTACACCTTC. This sequence encodes CSVERGTGGNGYTF.

The chain carries TRBV12-3 or TRBV12-4 and TRBJ1-2, with D perhaps TRBD1 (5 bases). Trimming shortened V by 5 bases and J by 5 bases, and 18 bases separated the two germline ends. The CDR3 covers 15 residues. The CDR3 is CASSVLRGREYGYTF. DNA for the CDR3: TGTGCCAGCAGTGTGCTCCGGGGCAGGGAATATGGCTACACCTTC.

On this clonotype itself: The germline gene is not matched at one end of the junction; a read error may be the cause. This rearrangement joins TRBV7-3 to TRBJ1-2; D uncertain. This CDR3 is built from 13 residues. The germline V gene has CDR1 SGHTA and CDR2 FQGTGA. In DNA, the CDR3 is TGCGCCAGCAGCCAAGTAACCGGCTATGGCTACACCTTC. Protein: CASSQVTGYGYTF.